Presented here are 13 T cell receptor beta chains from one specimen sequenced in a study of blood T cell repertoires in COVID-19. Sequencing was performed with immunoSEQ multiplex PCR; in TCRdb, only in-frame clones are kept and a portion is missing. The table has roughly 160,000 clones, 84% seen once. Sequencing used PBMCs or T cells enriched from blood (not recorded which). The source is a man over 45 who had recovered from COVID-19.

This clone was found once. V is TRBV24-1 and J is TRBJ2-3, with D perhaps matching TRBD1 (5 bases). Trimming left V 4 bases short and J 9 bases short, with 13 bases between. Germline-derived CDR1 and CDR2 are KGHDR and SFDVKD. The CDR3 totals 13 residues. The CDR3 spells CATSEDSMKTQYF. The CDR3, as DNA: TGTGCCACCAGTGAAGACAGTATGAAAACGCAGTATTTT.

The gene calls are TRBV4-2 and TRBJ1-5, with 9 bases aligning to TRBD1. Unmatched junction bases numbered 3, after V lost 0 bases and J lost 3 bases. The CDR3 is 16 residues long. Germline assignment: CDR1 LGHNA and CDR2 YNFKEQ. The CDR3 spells CASSQDRDRANQPQHF. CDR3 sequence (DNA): TGTGCCAGCAGCCAAGACCGGGACAGGGCCAATCAGCCCCAGCATTTT.

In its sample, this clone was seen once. The CDR3 DNA reads as TGTGCCATCAGTGAGTTCGGCGTACTATCCGGCTACACCTTC. It specifies CAISEFGVLSGYTF. The chain couples TRBV10-3 to TRBJ1-2; no clear D gene. V gave up 1 base and J gave up 8 bases, with 14 bases separating them. The CDR3 is 14 amino acids. Germline CDR1 reads ENHRY; CDR2 reads SYGVKD.

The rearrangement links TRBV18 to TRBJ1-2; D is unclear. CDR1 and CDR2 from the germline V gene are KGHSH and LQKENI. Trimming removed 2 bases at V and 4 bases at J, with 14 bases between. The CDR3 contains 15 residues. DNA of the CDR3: TGTGCCAGCTCACCAAACAGACAATCCCTCTATGGCTACACCTTC. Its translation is CASSPNRQSLYGYTF. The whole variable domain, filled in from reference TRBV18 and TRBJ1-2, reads NAGVMQNPRHLVRRRGQEARLRCSPMKGHSHVYWYRQLPEEGLKFMVYLQKENIIDESGMPKERFSAEFPKEGPSILRIQQVVRGDSAAYFCASSPNRQSLYGYTFGSGTRLTVV.

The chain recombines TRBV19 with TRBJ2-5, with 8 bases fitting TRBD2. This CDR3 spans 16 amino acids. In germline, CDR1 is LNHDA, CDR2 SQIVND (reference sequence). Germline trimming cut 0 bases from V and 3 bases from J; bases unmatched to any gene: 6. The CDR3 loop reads CASSIDHLRGEETQYF. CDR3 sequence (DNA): TGTGCCAGTAGTATAGATCATCTGCGGGGGGAAGAGACCCAGTACTTC.

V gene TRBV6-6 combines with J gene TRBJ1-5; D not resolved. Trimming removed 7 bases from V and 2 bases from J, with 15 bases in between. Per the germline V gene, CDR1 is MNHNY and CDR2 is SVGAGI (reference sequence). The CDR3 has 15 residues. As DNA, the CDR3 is TGTGCCAGCACCCTCTCGGAGACCGGCAATCAGCCCCAGCATTTT. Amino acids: CASTLSETGNQPQHF.

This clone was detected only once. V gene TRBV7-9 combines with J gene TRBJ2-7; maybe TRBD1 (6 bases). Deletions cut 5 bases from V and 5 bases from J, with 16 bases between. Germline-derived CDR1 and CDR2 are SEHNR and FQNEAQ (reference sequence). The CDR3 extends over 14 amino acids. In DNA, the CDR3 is TGTGCCAGCAGCCCCCGACAGGCTCCCCACGAGCAGTACTTC. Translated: CASSPRQAPHEQYF.

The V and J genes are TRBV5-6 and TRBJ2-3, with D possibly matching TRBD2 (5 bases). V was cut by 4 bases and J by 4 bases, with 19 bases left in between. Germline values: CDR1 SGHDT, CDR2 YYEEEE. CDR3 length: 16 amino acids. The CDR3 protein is CASSPNRDPASDTQYF. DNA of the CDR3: TGTGCCAGCAGCCCGAACCGGGATCCTGCGTCAGATACGCAGTATTTT.

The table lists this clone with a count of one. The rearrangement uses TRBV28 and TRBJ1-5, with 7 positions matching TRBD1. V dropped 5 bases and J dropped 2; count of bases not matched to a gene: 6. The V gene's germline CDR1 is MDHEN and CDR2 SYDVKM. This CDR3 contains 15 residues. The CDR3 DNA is TGTGCCAGCAGTCGACAGGGTTACGGCAATCAGCCCCAGCATTTT. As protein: CASSRQGYGNQPQHF.

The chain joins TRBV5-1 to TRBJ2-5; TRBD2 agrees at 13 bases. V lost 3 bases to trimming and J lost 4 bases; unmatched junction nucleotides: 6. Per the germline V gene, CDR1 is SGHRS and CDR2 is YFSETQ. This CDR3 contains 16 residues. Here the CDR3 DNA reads TGCGCCAGCAGCTCTTCAACTAGCGGGGGGGTAGAGACCCAGTACTTC. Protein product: CASSSSTSGGVETQYF. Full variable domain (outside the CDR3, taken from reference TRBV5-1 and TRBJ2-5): KAGVTQTPRYLIKTRGQQVTLSCSPISGHRSVSWYQQTPGQGLQFLFEYFSETQRNKGNFPGRFSGRQFSNSRSEMNVSTLELGDSALYLCASSSSTSGGVETQYFGPGTRLLVL.

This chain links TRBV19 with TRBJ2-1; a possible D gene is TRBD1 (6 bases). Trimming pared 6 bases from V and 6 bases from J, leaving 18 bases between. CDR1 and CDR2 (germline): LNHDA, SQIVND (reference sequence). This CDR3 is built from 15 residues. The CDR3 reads CASRTNRVPSNEQFF. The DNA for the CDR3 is TGTGCCAGTAGGACGAACAGGGTCCCCAGCAATGAGCAGTTCTTC.

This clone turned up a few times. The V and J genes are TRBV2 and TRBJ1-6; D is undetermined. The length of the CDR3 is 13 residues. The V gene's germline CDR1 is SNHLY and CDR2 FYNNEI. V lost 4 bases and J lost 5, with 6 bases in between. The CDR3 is CASSGEDNSPLHF. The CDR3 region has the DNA TGTGCCAGCAGTGGCGAGGATAATTCACCCCTCCACTTT.

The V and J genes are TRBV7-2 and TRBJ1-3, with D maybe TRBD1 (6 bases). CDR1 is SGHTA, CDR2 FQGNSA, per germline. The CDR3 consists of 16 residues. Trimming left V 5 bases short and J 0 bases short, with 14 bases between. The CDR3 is CASSPGQRFSGNTIYF. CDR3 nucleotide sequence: TGTGCCAGCAGCCCCGGACAGAGATTCTCTGGAAACACCATATATTTT.